This T cell receptor (beta chain) was obtained from a study of T cells in Graves' hyperthyroidism and ophthalmopathy. In the study overall: Before any treatment, at initial diagnosis, peripheral blood was collected. Study outcomes and limitations: Ophthalmopathy was separated from stable hyperthyroidism by a 13 V-J model. Onset of ophthalmopathy came a median roughly 6.9 months after the model predicted it.

RNA transcripts provided the source from which TCR beta CDR3 regions were amplified. When the TCR CDR3 underwent first-round RT-PCR, the HTBI primer set was used. MiXCR was run by TCRdb on the multiplex PCR reads, yielding one entry per CDR3 protein. Of hundreds of thousands of distinct CDR3 sequences in the sample, over 12% were seen once. With duration under 3 months, ophthalmopathy was active: Clinical Activity Score at least 3, NOSPECS at least 4. The table lists this clonotype with a few counts. Its antigen is as yet unknown. The germline V gene encodes CDR1 WSHSY and CDR2 SAAADI. The V gene end was trimmed by 8 bases and the J gene end by 2 bases; junction bases not matched to a gene: 4. The CDR3 spans 14 residues.

The sample was blood. The TCR sequence derives from a man younger than 30 with Graves' ophthalmopathy. The V call is TRBV10-2, the J call TRBJ2-1, with 9 positions matching TRBD2. The CDR3 is CASGLANPYNEQFF. Here the CDR3 DNA reads TGCGCCAGCGGACTAGCGAATCCCTACAATGAGCAGTTCTTC.